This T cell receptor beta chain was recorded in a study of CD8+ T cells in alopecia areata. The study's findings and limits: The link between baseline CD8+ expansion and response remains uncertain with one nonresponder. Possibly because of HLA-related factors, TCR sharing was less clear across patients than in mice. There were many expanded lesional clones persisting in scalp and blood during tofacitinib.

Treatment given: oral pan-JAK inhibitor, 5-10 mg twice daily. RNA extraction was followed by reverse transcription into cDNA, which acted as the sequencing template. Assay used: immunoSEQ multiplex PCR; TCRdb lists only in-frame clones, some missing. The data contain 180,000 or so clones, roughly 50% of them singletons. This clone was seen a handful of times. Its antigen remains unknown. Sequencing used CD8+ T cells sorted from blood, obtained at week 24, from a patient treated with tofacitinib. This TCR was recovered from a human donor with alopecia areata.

CDR3 sequence: CASRLQGGGNQPQHF. The DNA for the CDR3 is TGTGCCAGCAGGCTCCAGGGGGGTGGCAATCAGCCCCAGCATTTT. The chain joins TRBV2 to TRBJ1-5; 7 bases are a match to TRBD1. The CDR3 runs to 15 residues. The germline V gene encodes CDR1 SNHLY and CDR2 FYNNEI. V trimming: 6 bases; J trimming: 2 bases; junction bases outside the gene matches: 7.